Each of the 26 T cell receptor beta chains below was sequenced from the same sample in a study of response to subunit inactivated influenza vaccine. A single record per CDR3 protein comes from TCRdb applying MiXCR to the RT-PCR reads. Of hundreds of thousands of distinct CDR3 sequences in the sample, more than 11% were seen once. The sample here was PBMCs from blood, taken 14 days before vaccination. Every receptor here comes from a man aged 50 to 59 who received an inactivated influenza vaccine.

This clonotype was counted a few times. The chain uses TRBV25-1 and TRBJ2-2; weak D call: TRBD2 (6 bases). CDR3 length: 15 amino acids. V gave up 3 bases and J gave up 5 bases, with 13 bases separating them. Germline V gene sequence: CDR1 MGHDK, CDR2 SYGVNS. DNA for the CDR3: TGTGCCAGCAGTGACTCCCGACTAGGAACCGGGGAGCTGTTTTTT. This encodes CASSDSRLGTGELFF.

This clonotype was detected ten times or more. The gene calls are TRBV12-3 or TRBV12-4 and TRBJ1-5; 8 bases fit TRBD1. The CDR3 consists of 13 residues. Trimming removed 5 bases from V and 6 bases from J; junction bases left unmatched: 3. The CDR3 nucleotides read TGTGCCAGCAGTCAGGGGGCGGGTCAGCCCCAGCATTTT. Translating gives CASSQGAGQPQHF.

This clonotype was recorded many times. The rearrangement joins TRBV19 to TRBJ2-7, with unresolved D. The CDR3 runs to 13 residues. V lost 5 bases, J lost 1 base, and 9 bases lay in between. The germline V gene encodes CDR1 LNHDA and CDR2 SQIVND (reference sequence). This chain's CDR3 is CASSVTRSYEQYF. Here the CDR3 DNA reads TGTGCCAGTAGTGTGACACGTTCCTACGAGCAGTACTTC.

V gene TRBV12-3 or TRBV12-4 combines with J gene TRBJ2-7; 7 bases map to TRBD2. The CDR3 runs 15 residues. Unmatched junction bases numbered 10, after V lost 8 bases and J lost 0 bases. CDR3 DNA sequence: TGTGCCAGCGGGATCGTGGCGGGGGACTCCTACGAGCAGTACTTC. This codes for CASGIVAGDSYEQYF.

V gene TRBV7-9 combines with J gene TRBJ2-6, with D maybe TRBD2 (5 bases). This CDR3 has 15 amino acids. The germline CDR1 and CDR2 sequences are SEHNR and FQNEAQ (reference sequence). V was clipped by 6 bases and J by 3 bases, with 12 bases between them. CDR3 amino acids: CASRRPEGGANVLTF. The CDR3 nucleotides are TGTGCCAGCAGAAGGCCCGAGGGTGGGGCCAACGTCCTGACTTTC.

The genes are TRBV10-3 and TRBJ2-5, with D perhaps matching TRBD1 (6 bases). The CDR3 length is 15 residues. V lost 8 bases, J lost 3 bases, and 19 bases lay in between. Germline V lookup: CDR1 ENHRY, CDR2 SYGVKD. DNA for the CDR3: TGTGCCATCGGAAGGGGAAGGGGGATAGAAGAGACCCAGTACTTC. Its translation is CAIGRGRGIEETQYF.

This clonotype was counted between two and nine times. The rearrangement uses TRBV11-2 and TRBJ2-5, with D unclear. V was pared by 0 bases and J by 5 bases, with 7 bases between. The germline V gene has CDR1 SGHAT and CDR2 FQNNGV. CDR3 length: 13 residues. Here the CDR3 reads CASSLEVVETQYF. Here the CDR3 DNA reads TGTGCCAGCAGCTTAGAAGTTGTCGAGACCCAGTACTTC.

This clonotype showed up many times. The V and J genes are TRBV7-9 and TRBJ2-3; a weak D match, TRBD1 (6 bases). Germline V lookup: CDR1 SEHNR, CDR2 FQNEAQ (reference sequence). This CDR3 spans 16 amino acids. V was shortened by 5 bases and J by 2 bases, with 17 bases between the two germline ends. The CDR3 DNA is TGTGCCAGCAGCATCCCCCCGGGACAAAACACAGATACGCAGTATTTT. Translating gives CASSIPPGQNTDTQYF.

This clonotype appeared a few times. J is TRBJ2-7 and V is TRBV3-1; possibly TRBD2 for D (6 bases). The CDR3 is made up of 15 amino acids. V was cut by 3 bases and J by 2 bases, with 14 bases left in between. The germline V gene has CDR1 LGHDT and CDR2 YNNKEL (reference sequence). CDR3 sequence (DNA): TGTGCCAGCAGCCACCAGACGACTAGTCCCTACGAGCAGTACTTC. As protein: CASSHQTTSPYEQYF.

This clonotype was counted between two and nine times. J is TRBJ2-3 and V is TRBV12-3 or TRBV12-4; D gene ambiguous. Trimming took off 7 bases at V and 0 bases at J, with 8 bases between the two ends. CDR3 size: 13 residues. The CDR3 DNA sequence: TGTGCCAGCACTACGGACAGCACAGATACGCAGTATTTT. Translated: CASTTDSTDTQYF.

The rearrangement links TRBV28 to TRBJ2-1; unclear D gene. V was clipped by 3 bases and J by 7 bases, with 13 bases between them. Germline-derived CDR1 and CDR2 are MDHEN and SYDVKM. The CDR3 sequence is 14 residues long. CDR3 in amino acids: CASSFTQARNEQFF. CDR3 in DNA: TGTGCCAGCAGTTTTACGCAAGCAAGGAATGAGCAGTTCTTC.

This clonotype was found many times. The V gene is TRBV29-1, the J gene TRBJ1-2; a weak D match, TRBD1 (5 bases). Trimming took 4 bases from V and 4 from J, leaving 10 bases between them. CDR3 length: 12 amino acids. Germline V gene sequence: CDR1 SQVTM, CDR2 ANQGSEA. The CDR3 is CSVGGGTYGYTF. The DNA for the CDR3 is TGCAGCGTTGGGGGCGGAACCTATGGCTACACCTTC.

This clonotype was found a few times. The chain carries TRBV20-1 and TRBJ2-7, with 8 bases fitting TRBD1. The germline V gene has CDR1 DFQATT and CDR2 SNEGSKA (reference sequence). The CDR3 length is 14 residues. J lost 3 bases, V lost 3 bases, and 7 bases had no gene match. CDR3 nucleotides: TGCAGTGCTAGGGGAACCGGGACAGGCTACGAGCAGTACTTC. Protein product: CSARGTGTGYEQYF.

The gene calls are TRBV12-3 or TRBV12-4 and TRBJ2-7; TRBD2 is a possible D gene (5 bases). V was clipped by 0 bases and J by 0 bases, with 12 bases between them. The CDR3 sequence is 16 residues long. CDR3 nucleotides: TGTGCCAGCAGTTTAGCCCCAGCGGATAGCTCCTACGAGCAGTACTTC. Its translation: CASSLAPADSSYEQYF.

CDR3 bases: TGTGCCAGCAGCCCCACCGGACGGCTCAAAAACATTCAGTACTTC. Encoded protein: CASSPTGRLKNIQYF. The genes are TRBV12-3 or TRBV12-4 and TRBJ2-4; D remains unclear. V dropped 6 bases and J dropped 3 bases, with 15 bases sitting between them. The CDR3 sequence is 15 residues long.

This clonotype was recorded at least ten times. V gene TRBV12-3 or TRBV12-4 combines with J gene TRBJ1-6; the match to TRBD1 covers 9 bases. This CDR3 has 16 residues. J was trimmed by 6 bases and V by 2 bases; bases with no gene match: 5. The CDR3 reads CASSLLGQGGNSPLHF. The CDR3 DNA is TGTGCCAGCAGTTTATTGGGACAGGGAGGTAATTCACCCCTCCACTTT.

The rearrangement links TRBV6-5 to TRBJ2-1; D is perhaps TRBD2 (6 bases). Trimming left V 3 bases short and J 3 bases short, with 12 bases between. The germline CDR1 and CDR2 sequences are MNHEY and SVGAGI. There are 15 residues in the CDR3. This chain's CDR3 is CASSYGGYSYNEQFF. CDR3 in DNA: TGTGCCAGCAGTTATGGGGGGTATAGCTACAATGAGCAGTTCTTC.

This clonotype was seen a few times. Here the CDR3 reads CASSKDAEQYF. Written as DNA, the CDR3 is TGTGCCAGCAGCAAGGACGCGGAGCAGTACTTC. The chain uses TRBV5-5 and TRBJ2-7; D unclear. Germline CDR1 reads SGHKS; CDR2 reads YYEKEE (reference sequence). This CDR3 is built from 11 residues. V lost 4 bases and J 7 bases, leaving 9 bases between the germline ends.

The DNA of the CDR3 is TGTGCCAGCAGCTTAGTTTACGCAGATACGCAGTATTTT. The encoded protein is CASSLVYADTQYF. The chain joins TRBV11-2 to TRBJ2-3; D unresolved. Trimming removed 1 base from V and 4 bases from J, with 6 bases in between. CDR1 and CDR2 (germline): SGHAT, FQNNGV. CDR3 size: 13 residues.

This clonotype was found a few times. This chain links TRBV12-3 or TRBV12-4 with TRBJ2-1; D might be TRBD1 (6 bases). This CDR3 is 13 amino acids long. The ends were cut back, 6 bases at V and 9 bases at J, with 15 bases in the middle. The CDR3 protein is CASSNLQGSEQFF. CDR3 DNA sequence: TGTGCCAGCAGCAACTTACAGGGCAGTGAGCAGTTCTTC.

This clonotype was detected only a few times. This chain joins TRBV5-1 and TRBJ2-7; 8 positions agree with TRBD1. Germline assignment: CDR1 SGHRS and CDR2 YFSETQ. The V and J ends lost 4 bases and 1 base, in that order; junction bases with no gene match: 7. The CDR3 is 15 residues long. As DNA, the CDR3 is TGCGCCAGCAGCATGATGGACAGGGCGTCCTACGAGCAGTACTTC. Translated: CASSMMDRASYEQYF.

This clonotype was detected a few times. The chain combines TRBV20-1 with TRBJ2-3; D unresolved. Per germline, CDR1 DFQATT and CDR2 SNEGSKA (reference sequence). V lost 1 base and J 5 bases, leaving 7 bases between the germline ends. The CDR3 is made up of 12 amino acids. The CDR3 DNA follows: TGCAGTGCTAGAGCTATACAAGATACGCAGTATTTT. It translates to CSARAIQDTQYF.

The V and J genes are TRBV6-2 or TRBV6-3 and TRBJ2-1; 12 nucleotides align to TRBD2. Germline CDR1 and CDR2: MNHEY and SVGEGT. This CDR3 spans 14 amino acids. With 6 bases clipped from V and 7 bases from J, the junction kept 4 bases outside the gene matches. The CDR3 loop is CASRKGLAGNEQFF. In DNA form, the CDR3 reads TGTGCCAGCAGAAAAGGACTAGCGGGGAATGAGCAGTTCTTC.

This clonotype was detected a few times. The V and J genes are TRBV30 and TRBJ2-3; possibly TRBD1 or TRBD2 for D (6 bases each). Germline loops: CDR1 GTSNPN, CDR2 SVGIG (reference sequence). This CDR3 spans 15 amino acids. V lost 3 bases to trimming and J lost 2 bases, with 15 bases between them. CDR3 bases: TGTGCCTGGAGCCGTTCCGGGGGCCCCACAGATACGCAGTATTTT. It is translated as CAWSRSGGPTDTQYF.

The J gene is TRBJ2-1, the V gene TRBV6-5; 7 bases fit TRBD1. The V segment lost 2 bases and the J segment 9 bases; nucleotides outside the gene matches: 10. The CDR3 loop spans 15 amino acids. CDR1 and CDR2 from the germline V gene are MNHEY and SVGAGI. CDR3 sequence (DNA): TGTGCCAGCAGTTACACCTCCGGGACAGCGAGTGAGCAGTTCTTC. It yields the protein CASSYTSGTASEQFF.

This chain connects TRBV12-3 or TRBV12-4 to TRBJ1-4; D unresolved. V lost 6 bases and J 8 bases, leaving 13 bases between the germline ends. This CDR3 is built from 13 residues. CDR3 loop: CASSRGPSEKLFF. CDR3 bases: TGTGCCAGCAGCCGAGGGCCCTCGGAAAAACTGTTTTTT.